The sequence of this T cell receptor beta chain was determined in a study of cytomegalovirus exposure and HLA in healthy donors. 13 Jbeta primers and 60 Vbeta primers were used for the PCR. Generated by immunoSEQ multiplex PCR, the TCRdb table keeps only in-frame clones and is missing some. The sample has about 120,000 clones; 83% are singletons. Per the germline V gene, CDR1 is SGHAT and CDR2 is FQNNGV. Trimming removed 3 bases from V and 4 bases from J, with 9 bases in between. The length of the CDR3 is 14 residues. This TCR was recovered from a man between 18 and 35 years old in good health and CMV-seropositive. Sequenced: PBMCs. The chain links TRBV11-2 to TRBJ2-2; D is ambiguous. CDR3 sequence: CASSFARSTGELFF. The CDR3 DNA reads TGTGCCAGCAGCTTTGCCAGGTCCACCGGGGAGCTGTTTTTT.